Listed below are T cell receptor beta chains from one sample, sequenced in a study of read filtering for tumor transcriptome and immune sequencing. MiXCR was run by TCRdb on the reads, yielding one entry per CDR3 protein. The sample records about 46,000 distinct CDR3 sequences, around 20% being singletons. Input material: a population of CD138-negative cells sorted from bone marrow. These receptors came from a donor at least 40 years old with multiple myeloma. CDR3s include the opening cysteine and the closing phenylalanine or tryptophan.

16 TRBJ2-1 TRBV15 CATSRDLAGGYNEQFF
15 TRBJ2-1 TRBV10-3 CAIMASGSSYNEQFF
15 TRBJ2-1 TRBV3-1 CASSPTLTSSNEQFF
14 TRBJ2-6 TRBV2 CASADNSGANALTF
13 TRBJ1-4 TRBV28 CASSLGGDEKLFF
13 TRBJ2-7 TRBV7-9 CASSPLGVYEQYF
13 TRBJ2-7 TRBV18 CASSPYAVYEQYF
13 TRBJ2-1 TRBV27 CASSPLKYNEQFF
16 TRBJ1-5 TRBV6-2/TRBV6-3 CASGDWVGRSNQPQHF
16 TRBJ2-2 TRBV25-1 CASSESGQGPAGELFF
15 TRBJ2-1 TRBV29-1 CSVESSVDSYNEQFF
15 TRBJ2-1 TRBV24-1 CATSDRSGTGNEQFF
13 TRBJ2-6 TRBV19 CASSGTGANVLTF
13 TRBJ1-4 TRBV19 CASRDRGNEKLFF
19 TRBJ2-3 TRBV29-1 CSVEGSSGGSYGSSDTQYF
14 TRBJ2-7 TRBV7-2 CASSLDAGGGKQYF
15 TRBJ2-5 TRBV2 CASSEWEAGGETQYF
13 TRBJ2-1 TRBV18 CASSPSPGAREFF
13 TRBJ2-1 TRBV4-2 CASSQDGVNEQFF
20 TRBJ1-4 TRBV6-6 CASSFSWDFPKISTNEKLFF
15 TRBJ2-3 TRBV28 CASSSQGLAKDTQYF
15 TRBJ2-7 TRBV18 CASSPRGGTFYEQYF
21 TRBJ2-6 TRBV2 CASSERDLGHTLLSGANVLTF
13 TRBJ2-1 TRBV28 CASAGLDQNEQFF
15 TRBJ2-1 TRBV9 CASGPSGTSSNEQFF
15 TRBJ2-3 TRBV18 CASSPIAGVPDTQYF
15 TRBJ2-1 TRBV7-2 CASSPSRQSYNEQFF
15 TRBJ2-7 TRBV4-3 CASSQGRQGAYEQYF
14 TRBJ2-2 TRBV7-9 CASSRQGNTGELFF
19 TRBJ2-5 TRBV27 CASSLSRPPGIRNQETQYF
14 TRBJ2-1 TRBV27 CASSLLKGDNEQFF
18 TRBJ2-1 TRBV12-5 CASGLSASGRNPYNEQFF
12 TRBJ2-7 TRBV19 CASRQGSYEQYF
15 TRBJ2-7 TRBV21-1 CASNAIPGLLYEQYF
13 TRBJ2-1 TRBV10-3 CAISGTGGNEQFF
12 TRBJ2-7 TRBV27 CASSSGGYEQYF
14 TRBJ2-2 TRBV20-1 CSAREPSGPGELFF
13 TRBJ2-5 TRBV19 CASRKADQETQYF
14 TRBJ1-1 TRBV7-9 CASGLAGDARGAFF
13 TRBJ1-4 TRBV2 CAIRTGEDEKLFF
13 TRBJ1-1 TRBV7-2 CASRSQENTEAFF
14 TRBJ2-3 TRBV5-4 CASSLRGRADTQYF
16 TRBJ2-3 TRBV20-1 CSAGGRRGVAGDTQYF